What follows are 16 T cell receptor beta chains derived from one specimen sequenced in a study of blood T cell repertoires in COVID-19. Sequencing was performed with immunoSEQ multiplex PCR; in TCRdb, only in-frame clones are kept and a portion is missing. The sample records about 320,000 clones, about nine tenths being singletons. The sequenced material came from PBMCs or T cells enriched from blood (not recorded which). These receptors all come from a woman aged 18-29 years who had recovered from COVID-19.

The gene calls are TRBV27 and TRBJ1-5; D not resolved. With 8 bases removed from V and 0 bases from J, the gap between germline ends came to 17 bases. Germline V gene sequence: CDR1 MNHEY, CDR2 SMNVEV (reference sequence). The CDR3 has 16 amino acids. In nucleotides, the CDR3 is TGTGCCAGCCAAGTTGGTCGGTTATATAGCAATCAGCCCCAGCATTTT. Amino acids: CASQVGRLYSNQPQHF.

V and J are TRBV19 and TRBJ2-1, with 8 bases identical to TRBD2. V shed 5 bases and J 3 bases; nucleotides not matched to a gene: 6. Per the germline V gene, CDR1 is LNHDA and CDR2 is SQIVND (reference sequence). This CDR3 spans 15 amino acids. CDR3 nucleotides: TGTGCCAGTAGTCGCAGCCTAGCGGGCTACAATGAGCAGTTCTTC. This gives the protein CASSRSLAGYNEQFF. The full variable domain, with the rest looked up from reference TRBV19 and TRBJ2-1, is DGGITQSPKYLFRKEGQNVTLSCEQNLNHDAMYWYRQDPGQGLRLIYYSQIVNDFQKGDIAEGYSVSREKKESFPLTVTSAQKNPTAFYLCASSRSLAGYNEQFFGPGTRLTVL.

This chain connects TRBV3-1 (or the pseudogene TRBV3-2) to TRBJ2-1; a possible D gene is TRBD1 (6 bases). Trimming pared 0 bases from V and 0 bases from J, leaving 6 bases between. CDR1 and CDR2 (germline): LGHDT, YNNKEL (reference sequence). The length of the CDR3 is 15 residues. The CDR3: CASSQDRGSYNEQFF. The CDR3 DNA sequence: TGTGCCAGCAGCCAAGACAGGGGCTCCTACAATGAGCAGTTCTTC.

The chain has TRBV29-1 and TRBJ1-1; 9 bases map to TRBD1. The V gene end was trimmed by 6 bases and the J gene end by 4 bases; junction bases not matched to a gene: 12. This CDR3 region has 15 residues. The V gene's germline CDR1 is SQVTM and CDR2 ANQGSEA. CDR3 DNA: TGCAGCGTCTACGGACAGGGGCGCACAAGCACTGAAGCTTTCTTT. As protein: CSVYGQGRTSTEAFF.

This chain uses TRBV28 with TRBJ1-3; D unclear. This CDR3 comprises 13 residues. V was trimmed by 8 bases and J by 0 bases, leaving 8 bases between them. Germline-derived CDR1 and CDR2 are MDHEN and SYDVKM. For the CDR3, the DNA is TGTGCCAGCTCGGAGATCTCTGGAAACACCATATATTTT. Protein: CASSEISGNTIYF.

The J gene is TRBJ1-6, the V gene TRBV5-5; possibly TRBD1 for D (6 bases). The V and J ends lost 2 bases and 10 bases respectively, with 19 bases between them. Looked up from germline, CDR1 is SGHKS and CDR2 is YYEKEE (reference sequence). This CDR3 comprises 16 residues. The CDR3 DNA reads TGTGCCAGCAGCTTAGGGGGTCCCGGGTTTGGATCACCCCTCCACTTT. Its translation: CASSLGGPGFGSPLHF. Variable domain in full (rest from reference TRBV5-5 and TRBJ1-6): DAGVTQSPTHLIKTRGQQVTLRCSPISGHKSVSWYQQVLGQGPQFIFQYYEKEERGRGNFPDRFSARQFPNYSSELNVNALLLGDSALYLCASSLGGPGFGSPLHFGNGTRLTVT.

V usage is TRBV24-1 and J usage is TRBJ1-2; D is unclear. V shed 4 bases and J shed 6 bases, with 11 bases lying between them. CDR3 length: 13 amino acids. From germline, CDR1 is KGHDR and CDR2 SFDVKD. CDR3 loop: CATSEPNSNGYTF. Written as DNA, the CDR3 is TGTGCCACCAGTGAACCGAACTCTAATGGCTACACCTTC.

This CDR3 is CASSLGRQETQYF. The DNA for the CDR3 is TGTGCCAGCAGCTTGGGCCGGCAAGAGACCCAGTACTTC. V and J are TRBV5-4 and TRBJ2-5; no reliable D call. The CDR3 totals 13 residues. With 0 bases removed from V and 2 bases from J, the gap between germline ends came to 5 bases. Germline V gene data show CDR1 as SGHNT and CDR2 as YYREEE (reference sequence).

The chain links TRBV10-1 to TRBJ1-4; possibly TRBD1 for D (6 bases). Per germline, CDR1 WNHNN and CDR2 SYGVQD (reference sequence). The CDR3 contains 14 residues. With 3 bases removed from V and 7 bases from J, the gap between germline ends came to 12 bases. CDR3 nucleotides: TGCGCCAGCAGTGATTCAGGGGCTCGTGAAAAACTGTTTTTT. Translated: CASSDSGAREKLFF.

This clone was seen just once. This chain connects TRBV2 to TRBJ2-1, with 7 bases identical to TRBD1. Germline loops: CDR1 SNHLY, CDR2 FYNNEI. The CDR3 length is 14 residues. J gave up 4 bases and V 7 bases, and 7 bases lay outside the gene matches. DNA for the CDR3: TGTGCCAGCACTCCGGGACAGATTTACAATGAGCAGTTCTTC. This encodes CASTPGQIYNEQFF.

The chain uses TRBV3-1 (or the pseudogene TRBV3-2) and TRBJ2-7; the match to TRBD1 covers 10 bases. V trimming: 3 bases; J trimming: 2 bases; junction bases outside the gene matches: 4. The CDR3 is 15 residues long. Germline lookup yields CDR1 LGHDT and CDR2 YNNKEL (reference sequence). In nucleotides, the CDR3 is TGTGCCAGCAGCCATGACAGGGGGCTTACCTACGAGCAGTACTTC. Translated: CASSHDRGLTYEQYF.

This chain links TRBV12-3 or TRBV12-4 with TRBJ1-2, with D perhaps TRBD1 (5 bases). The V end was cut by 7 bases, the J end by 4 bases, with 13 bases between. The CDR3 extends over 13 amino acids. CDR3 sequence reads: CASNLGEGYGYTF. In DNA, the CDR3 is TGTGCCAGCAACTTAGGGGAGGGCTATGGCTACACCTTC.

The CDR3 is CASSLYRASYEQYF. The CDR3 DNA is TGTGCCAGCAGTTTATACAGGGCGTCCTACGAGCAGTACTTC. The V gene is TRBV27, the J gene TRBJ2-7, with D possibly matching TRBD1 (6 bases). The CDR3 totals 14 residues. The germline V gene encodes CDR1 MNHEY and CDR2 SMNVEV (reference sequence). V shed 1 base and J shed 1 base, with 8 bases lying between them.

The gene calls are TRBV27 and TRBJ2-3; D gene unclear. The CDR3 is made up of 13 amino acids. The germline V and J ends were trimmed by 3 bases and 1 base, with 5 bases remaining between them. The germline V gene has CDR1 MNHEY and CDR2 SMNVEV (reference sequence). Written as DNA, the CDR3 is TGTGCCAGCAGTTTTTTAGGCACAGATACGCAGTATTTT. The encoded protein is CASSFLGTDTQYF.

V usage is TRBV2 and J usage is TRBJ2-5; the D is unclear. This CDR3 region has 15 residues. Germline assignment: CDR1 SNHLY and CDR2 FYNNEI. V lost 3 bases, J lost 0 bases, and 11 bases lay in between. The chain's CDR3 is CASSDVDPYQETQYF. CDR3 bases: TGTGCCAGCAGTGATGTAGATCCCTACCAAGAGACCCAGTACTTC.

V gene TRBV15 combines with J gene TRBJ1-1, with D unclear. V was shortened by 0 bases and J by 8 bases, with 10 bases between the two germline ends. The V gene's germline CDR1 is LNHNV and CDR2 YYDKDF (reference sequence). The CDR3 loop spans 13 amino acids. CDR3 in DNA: TGTGCCACCAGCAGAGATGGTCAGGCAGAAGCTTTCTTT. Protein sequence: CATSRDGQAEAFF.